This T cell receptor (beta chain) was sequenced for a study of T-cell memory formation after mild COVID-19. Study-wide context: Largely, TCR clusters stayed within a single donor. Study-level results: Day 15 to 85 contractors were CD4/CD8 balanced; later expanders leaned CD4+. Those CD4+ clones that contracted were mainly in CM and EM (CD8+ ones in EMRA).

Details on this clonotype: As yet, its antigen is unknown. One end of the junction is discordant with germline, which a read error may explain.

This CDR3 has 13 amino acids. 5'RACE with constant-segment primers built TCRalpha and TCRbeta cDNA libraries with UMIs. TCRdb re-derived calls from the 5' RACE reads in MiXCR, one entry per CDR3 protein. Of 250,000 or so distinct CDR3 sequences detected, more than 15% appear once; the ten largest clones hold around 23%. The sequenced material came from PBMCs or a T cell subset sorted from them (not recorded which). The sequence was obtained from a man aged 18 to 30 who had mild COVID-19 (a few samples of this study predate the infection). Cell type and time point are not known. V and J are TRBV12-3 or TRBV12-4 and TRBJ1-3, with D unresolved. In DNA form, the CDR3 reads TGTGCCAGCAGTTTAGCTTTTTCCGCCGAGAAGAGGTTT. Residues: CASSLAFSAEKRF.